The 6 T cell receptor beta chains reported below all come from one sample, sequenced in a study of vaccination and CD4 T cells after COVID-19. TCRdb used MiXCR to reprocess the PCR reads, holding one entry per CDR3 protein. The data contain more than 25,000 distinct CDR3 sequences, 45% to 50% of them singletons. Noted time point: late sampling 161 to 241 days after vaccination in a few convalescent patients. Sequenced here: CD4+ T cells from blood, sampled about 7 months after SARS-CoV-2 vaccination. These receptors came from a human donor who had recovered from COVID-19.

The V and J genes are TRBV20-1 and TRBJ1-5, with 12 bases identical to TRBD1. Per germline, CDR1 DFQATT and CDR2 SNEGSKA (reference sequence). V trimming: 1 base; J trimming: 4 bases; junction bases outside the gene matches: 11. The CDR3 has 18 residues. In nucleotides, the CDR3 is TGCAGTGCTAGAGCCCAGCCGGGACAGGGGGCTGGAAATCAGCCCCAGCATTTT. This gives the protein CSARAQPGQGAGNQPQHF.

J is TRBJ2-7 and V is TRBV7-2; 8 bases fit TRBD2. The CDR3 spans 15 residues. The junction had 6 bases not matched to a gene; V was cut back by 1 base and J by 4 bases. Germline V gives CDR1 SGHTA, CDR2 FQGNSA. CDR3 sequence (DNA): TGTGCCAGCAGCTTAGTTAATAGCGGGATTTACGAGCAGTACTTC. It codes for CASSLVNSGIYEQYF. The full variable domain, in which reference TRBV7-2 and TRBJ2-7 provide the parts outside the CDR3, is GAGVSQSPSNKVTEKGKDVELRCDPISGHTALYWYRQSLGQGLEFLIYFQGNSAPDKSGLPSDRFSAERTGGSVSTLTIQRTQQEDSAVYLCASSLVNSGIYEQYFGPGTRLTVT.

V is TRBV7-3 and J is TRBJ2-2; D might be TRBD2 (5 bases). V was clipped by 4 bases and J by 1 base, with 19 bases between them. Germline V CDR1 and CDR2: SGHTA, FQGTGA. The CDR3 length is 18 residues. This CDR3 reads CASSSTAPRGGNTGELFF. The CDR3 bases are TGTGCCAGCAGCTCTACAGCCCCTCGCGGAGGGAACACCGGGGAGCTGTTTTTT.

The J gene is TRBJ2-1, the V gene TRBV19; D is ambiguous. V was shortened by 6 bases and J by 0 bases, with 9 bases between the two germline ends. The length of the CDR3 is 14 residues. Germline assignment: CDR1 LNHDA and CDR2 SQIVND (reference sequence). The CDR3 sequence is CASSWQNSYNEQFF. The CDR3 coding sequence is TGTGCCAGTAGCTGGCAGAACTCCTACAATGAGCAGTTCTTC.

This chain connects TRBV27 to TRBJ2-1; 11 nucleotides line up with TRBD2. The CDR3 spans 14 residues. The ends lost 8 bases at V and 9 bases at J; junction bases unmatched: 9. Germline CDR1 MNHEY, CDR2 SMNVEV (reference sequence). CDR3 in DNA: TGTGCCAGCCGGTGGACTAGCGGGTGGTCTGAGCAGTTCTTC. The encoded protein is CASRWTSGWSEQFF.

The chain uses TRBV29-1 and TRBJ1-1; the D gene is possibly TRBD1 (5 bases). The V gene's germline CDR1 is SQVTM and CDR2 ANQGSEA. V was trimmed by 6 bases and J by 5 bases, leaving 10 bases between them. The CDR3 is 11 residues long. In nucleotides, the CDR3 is TGCAGCGTGAGATGGGGGACTGAAGCTTTCTTT. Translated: CSVRWGTEAFF.